This T cell receptor (beta chain) was observed in a study of T cell responses to AZD1222 COVID-19 vaccine. Whole-study findings and limits: Among spike-specific TCRs, nearly half reportedly target unmutated variant regions.

Recipients boosted at about 4 weeks or about 12 weeks are pooled. The data were produced by immunoSEQ multiplex PCR, yet TCRdb's version contains in-frame clones alone and is incomplete. The profile shows 120,000 or so clones, 94% of them singletons. A word on this clone: Its specificity is unknown.

CDR1 is SQVTM, CDR2 ANQGSEA, per germline. Trimming stripped 7 bases from V and 8 bases from J, with 20 bases between. The CDR3 has 14 residues. The clonotype comes from an adult who received the AZD1222 COVID-19 vaccine. The chain joins TRBV29-1 to TRBJ1-4; maybe TRBD1 (5 bases). This material consisted of peripheral blood, taken 28 days after the second AZD1222 dose. CDR3 nucleotide sequence: TGCAGCGCTACACCAGGGCGGGGGATCGAAAAACTGTTTTTT. Protein sequence: CSATPGRGIEKLFF.